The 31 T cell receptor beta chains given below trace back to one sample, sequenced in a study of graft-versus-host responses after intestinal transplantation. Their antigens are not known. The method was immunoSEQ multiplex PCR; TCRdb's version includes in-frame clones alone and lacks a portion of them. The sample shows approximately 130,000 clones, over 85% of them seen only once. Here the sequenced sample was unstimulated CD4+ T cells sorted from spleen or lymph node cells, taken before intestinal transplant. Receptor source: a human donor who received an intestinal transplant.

The CDR3 sequence: CASSELVAKNIQYF. CDR3 coding DNA: TGTGCCAGCAGTGAACTGGTAGCCAAAAACATTCAGTACTTC. The V and J genes are TRBV6-1 and TRBJ2-4; D gene unclear. From germline, CDR1 is MNHNS and CDR2 SASEGT. V shed 2 bases and J shed 0 bases, with 5 bases lying between them. The CDR3 has 14 residues.

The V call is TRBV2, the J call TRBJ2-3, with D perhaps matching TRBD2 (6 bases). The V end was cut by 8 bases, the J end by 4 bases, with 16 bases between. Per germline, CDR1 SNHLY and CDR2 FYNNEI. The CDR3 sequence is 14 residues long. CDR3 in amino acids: CASGWGVGADTQYF. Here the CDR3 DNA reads TGTGCCAGCGGGTGGGGGGTTGGGGCAGATACGCAGTATTTT.

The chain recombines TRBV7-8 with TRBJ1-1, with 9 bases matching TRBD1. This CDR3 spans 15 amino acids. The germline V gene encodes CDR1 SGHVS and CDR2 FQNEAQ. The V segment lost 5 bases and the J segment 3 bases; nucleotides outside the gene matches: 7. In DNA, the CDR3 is TGTGCCAGCAGCCCGAGACAGGGGGTACACACTGAAGCTTTCTTT. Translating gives CASSPRQGVHTEAFF.

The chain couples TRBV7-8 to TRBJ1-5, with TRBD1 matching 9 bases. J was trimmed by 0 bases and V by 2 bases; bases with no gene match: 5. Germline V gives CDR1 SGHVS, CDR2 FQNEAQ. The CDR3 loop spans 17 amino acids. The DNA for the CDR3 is TGTGCCAGCAGCTTACTGACAGGGGGGATTAGCAATCAGCCCCAGCATTTT. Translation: CASSLLTGGISNQPQHF.

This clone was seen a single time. Here the CDR3 reads CASSLGLATDTQYF. The DNA for the CDR3 is TGTGCCAGCAGCTTAGGACTAGCCACAGATACGCAGTATTTT. J is TRBJ2-3 and V is TRBV7-6, with 7 bases fitting TRBD2. The CDR3 covers 14 residues. Germline loops: CDR1 SGHVS, CDR2 FNYEAQ. Germline trimming cut 1 base from V and 2 bases from J; bases unmatched to any gene: 0. The full variable domain, completed using reference TRBV7-6 and TRBJ2-3, is GAGVSQSPRYKVTKRGQDVALRCDPISGHVSLYWYRQALGQGPEFLTYFNYEAQQDKSGLPNDRFSAERPEGSISTLTIQRTEQRDSAMYRCASSLGLATDTQYFGPGTRLTVL.

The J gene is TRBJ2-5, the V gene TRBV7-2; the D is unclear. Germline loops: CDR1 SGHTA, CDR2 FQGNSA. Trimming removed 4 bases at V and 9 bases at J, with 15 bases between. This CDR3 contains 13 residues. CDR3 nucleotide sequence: TGTGCCAGCAGCTCATACCCAACCGCGGCCCAGTACTTC. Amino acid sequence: CASSSYPTAAQYF.

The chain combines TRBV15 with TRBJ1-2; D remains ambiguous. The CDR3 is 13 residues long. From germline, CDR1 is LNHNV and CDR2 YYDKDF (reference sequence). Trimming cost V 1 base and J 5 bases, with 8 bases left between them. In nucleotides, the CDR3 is TGTGCCACCAGCAGAGCCAGTCGATATGGCTACACCTTC. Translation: CATSRASRYGYTF.

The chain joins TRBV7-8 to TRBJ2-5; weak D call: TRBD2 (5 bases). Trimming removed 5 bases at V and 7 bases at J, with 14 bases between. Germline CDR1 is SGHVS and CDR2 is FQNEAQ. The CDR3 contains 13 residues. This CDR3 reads CASSESRDGTQYF. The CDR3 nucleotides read TGTGCCAGCAGCGAGTCCCGGGATGGGACCCAGTACTTC.

CDR3: CASRLGYANYGYTF. In DNA form, the CDR3 reads TGTGCCAGTCGTCTGGGGTACGCTAACTATGGCTACACCTTC. This chain links TRBV28 with TRBJ1-2; no clear D. Between the trimmed V and J ends, which lost 9 bases and 0 bases, there was a span of 14 bases. Germline values: CDR1 MDHEN, CDR2 SYDVKM. The CDR3 sequence is 14 residues long.

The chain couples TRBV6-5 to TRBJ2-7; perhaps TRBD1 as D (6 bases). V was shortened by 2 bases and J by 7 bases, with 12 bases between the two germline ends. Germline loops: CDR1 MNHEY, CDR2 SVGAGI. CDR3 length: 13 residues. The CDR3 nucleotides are TGTGCCAGCAGTTACGGACAGATGGGAGAGCAGTACTTC. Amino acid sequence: CASSYGQMGEQYF.

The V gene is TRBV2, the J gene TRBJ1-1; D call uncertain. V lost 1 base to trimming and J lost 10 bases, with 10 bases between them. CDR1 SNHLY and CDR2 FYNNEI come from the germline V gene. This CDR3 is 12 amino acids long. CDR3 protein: CASSEDYLGAFF. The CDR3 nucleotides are TGTGCCAGCAGTGAAGACTATCTAGGAGCTTTCTTT.

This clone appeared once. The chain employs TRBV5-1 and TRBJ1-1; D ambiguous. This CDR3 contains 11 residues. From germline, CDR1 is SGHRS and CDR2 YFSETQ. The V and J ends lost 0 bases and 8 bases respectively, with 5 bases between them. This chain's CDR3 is CASSLEGEAFF. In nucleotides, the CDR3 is TGCGCCAGCAGCTTGGAAGGGGAAGCTTTCTTT.

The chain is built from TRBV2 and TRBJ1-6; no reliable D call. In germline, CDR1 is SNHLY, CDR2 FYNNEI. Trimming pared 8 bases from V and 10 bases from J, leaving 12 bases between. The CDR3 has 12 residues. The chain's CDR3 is CASGEGISPLHF. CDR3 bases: TGTGCCAGCGGGGAAGGGATCTCACCCCTCCACTTT.

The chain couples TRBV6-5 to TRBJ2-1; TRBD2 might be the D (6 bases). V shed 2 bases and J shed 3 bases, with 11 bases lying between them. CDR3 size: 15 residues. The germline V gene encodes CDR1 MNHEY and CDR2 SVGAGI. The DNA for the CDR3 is TGTGCCAGCAGTTACGCGGGGATAAACTACAATGAGCAGTTCTTC. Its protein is CASSYAGINYNEQFF.

The CDR3, as DNA: TGTGCCAGCAGTGCCCCTGACGGGGGTACTGAAGCTTTCTTT. Its translation is CASSAPDGGTEAFF. The chain has TRBV6-6 and TRBJ1-1, with D maybe TRBD1 (5 bases). Germline V gives CDR1 MNHNY, CDR2 SVGAGI (reference sequence). V lost 5 bases and J lost 5, with 15 bases in between. This CDR3 comprises 14 residues.

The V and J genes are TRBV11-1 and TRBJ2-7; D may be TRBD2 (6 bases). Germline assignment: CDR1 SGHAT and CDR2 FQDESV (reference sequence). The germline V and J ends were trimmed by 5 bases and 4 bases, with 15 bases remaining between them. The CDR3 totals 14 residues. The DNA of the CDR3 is TGTGCCAGCAGCCCCGGGACTTTAGGATACGAGCAGTACTTC. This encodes CASSPGTLGYEQYF.

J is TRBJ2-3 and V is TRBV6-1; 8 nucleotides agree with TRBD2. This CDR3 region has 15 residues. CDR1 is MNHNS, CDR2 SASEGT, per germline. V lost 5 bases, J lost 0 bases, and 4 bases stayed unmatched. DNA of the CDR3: TGTGCCAGCAGTTCGGGGGGGCGGAGCACAGATACGCAGTATTTT. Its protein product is CASSSGGRSTDTQYF.

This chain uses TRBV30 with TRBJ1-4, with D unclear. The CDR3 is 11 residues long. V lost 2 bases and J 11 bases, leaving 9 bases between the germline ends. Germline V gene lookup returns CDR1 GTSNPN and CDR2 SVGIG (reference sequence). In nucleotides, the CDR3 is TGTGCCTGGAGTCCGGGTGTGAAACTGTTTTTT. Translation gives CAWSPGVKLFF.

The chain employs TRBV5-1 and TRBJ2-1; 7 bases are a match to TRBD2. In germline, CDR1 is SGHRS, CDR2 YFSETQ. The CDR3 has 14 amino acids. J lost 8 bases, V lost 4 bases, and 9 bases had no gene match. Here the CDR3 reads CASSIGLVRDEQFF. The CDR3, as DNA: TGCGCCAGCAGCATTGGACTAGTACGTGATGAGCAGTTCTTC.

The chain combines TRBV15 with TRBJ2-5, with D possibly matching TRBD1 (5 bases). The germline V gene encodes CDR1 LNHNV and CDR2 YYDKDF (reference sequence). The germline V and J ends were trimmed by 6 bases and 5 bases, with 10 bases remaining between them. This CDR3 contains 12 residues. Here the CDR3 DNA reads TGTGCCACCAGTCCAGGGTGGGAGACCCAGTACTTC. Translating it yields CATSPGWETQYF.

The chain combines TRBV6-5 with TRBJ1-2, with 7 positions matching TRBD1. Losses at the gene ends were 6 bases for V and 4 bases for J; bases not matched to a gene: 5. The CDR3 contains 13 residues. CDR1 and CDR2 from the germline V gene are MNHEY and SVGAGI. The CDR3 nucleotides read TGTGCCAGCAGATCGACAGGGCCCTATGGCTACACCTTC. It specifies CASRSTGPYGYTF.

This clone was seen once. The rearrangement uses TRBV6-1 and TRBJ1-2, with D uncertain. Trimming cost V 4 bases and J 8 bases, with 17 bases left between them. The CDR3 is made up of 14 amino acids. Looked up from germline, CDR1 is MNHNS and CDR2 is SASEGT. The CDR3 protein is CASSAPGPRGGYTF. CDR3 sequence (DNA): TGTGCCAGCAGTGCCCCTGGGCCCAGAGGGGGCTACACCTTC.

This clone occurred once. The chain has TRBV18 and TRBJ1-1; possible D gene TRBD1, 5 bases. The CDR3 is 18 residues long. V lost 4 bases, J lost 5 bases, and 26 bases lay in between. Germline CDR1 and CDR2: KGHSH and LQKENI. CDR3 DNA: TGTGCCAGCTCACAGTTCGACGCAGGGACCGCGGGGGTAACTGAAGCTTTCTTT. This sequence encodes CASSQFDAGTAGVTEAFF.

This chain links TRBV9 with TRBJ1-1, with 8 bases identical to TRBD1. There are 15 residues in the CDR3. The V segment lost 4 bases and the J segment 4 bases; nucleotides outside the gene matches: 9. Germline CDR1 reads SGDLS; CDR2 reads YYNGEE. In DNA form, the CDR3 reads TGTGCCAGCAGCCATACGACAGGGGATCGCACTGAAGCTTTCTTT. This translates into CASSHTTGDRTEAFF. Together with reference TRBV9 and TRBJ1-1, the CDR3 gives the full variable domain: DSGVTQTPKHLITATGQRVTLRCSPRSGDLSVYWYQQSLDQGLQFLIQYYNGEERAKGNILERFSAQQFPDLHSELNLSSLELGDSALYFCASSHTTGDRTEAFFGQGTRLTVV.

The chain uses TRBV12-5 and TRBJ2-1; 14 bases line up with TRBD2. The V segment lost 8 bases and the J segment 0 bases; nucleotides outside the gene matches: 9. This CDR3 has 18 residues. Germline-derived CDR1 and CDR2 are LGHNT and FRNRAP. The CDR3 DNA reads TGTGCTAGTTTGGGGACTAGCGGGGGACCGAGCTCCTACAATGAGCAGTTCTTC. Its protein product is CASLGTSGGPSSYNEQFF. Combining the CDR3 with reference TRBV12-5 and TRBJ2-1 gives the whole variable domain DARVTQTPRHKVTEMGQEVTMRCQPILGHNTVFWYRQTMMQGLELLAYFRNRAPLDDSGMPKDRFSAEMPDATLATLKIQPSEPRDSAVYFCASLGTSGGPSSYNEQFFGPGTRLTVL.

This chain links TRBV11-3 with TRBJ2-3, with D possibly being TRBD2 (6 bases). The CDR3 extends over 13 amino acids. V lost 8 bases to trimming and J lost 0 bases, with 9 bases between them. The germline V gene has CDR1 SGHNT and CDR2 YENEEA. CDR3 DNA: TGTGCCAGCGGGCGGGGTAGCACAGATACGCAGTATTTT. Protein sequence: CASGRGSTDTQYF.

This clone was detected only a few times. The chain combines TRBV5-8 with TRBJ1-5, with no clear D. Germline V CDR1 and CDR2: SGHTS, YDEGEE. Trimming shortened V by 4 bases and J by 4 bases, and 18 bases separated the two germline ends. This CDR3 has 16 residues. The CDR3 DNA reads TGTGCCAGCAGCAATGGACGGTCACCATTTAATCAGCCCCAGCATTTT. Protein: CASSNGRSPFNQPQHF. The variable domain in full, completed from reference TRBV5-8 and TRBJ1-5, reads EAGVTQSPTHLIKTRGQQATLRCSPISGHTSVYWYQQALGLGLQFLLWYDEGEERNRGNFPPRFSGRQFPNYSSELNVNALELEDSALYLCASSNGRSPFNQPQHFGDGTRLSIL.

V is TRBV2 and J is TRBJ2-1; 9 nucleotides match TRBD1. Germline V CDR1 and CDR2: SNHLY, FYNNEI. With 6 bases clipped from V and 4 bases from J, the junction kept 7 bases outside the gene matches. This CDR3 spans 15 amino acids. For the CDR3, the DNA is TGTGCCAGCAGCGAACAGGGGGCACAGTACAATGAGCAGTTCTTC. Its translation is CASSEQGAQYNEQFF.

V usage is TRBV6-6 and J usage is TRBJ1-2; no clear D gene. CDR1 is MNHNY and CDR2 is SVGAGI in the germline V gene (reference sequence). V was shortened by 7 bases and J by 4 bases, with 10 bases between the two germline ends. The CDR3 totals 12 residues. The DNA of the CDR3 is TGTGCCAGCACACAGAACCTCTATGGCTACACCTTC. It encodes CASTQNLYGYTF.

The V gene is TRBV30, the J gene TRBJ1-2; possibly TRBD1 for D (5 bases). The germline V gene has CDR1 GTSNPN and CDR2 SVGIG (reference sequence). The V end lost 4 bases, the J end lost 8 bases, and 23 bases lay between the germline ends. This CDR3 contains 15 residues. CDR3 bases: TGTGCCTGGATACGAGGGGCAGGTAGTCAACGAGGCTACACCTTC. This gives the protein CAWIRGAGSQRGYTF.

Here the CDR3 reads CASRPSGFLGDYEQYF. CDR3 coding DNA: TGTGCCAGCAGGCCATCAGGGTTTTTGGGCGACTACGAGCAGTACTTC. V usage is TRBV2 and J usage is TRBJ2-7; D possibly corresponds to TRBD1 (5 bases). The CDR3 sequence is 16 residues long. Germline CDR1 is SNHLY and CDR2 is FYNNEI. Trimming removed 6 bases from V and 3 bases from J, with 21 bases in between.